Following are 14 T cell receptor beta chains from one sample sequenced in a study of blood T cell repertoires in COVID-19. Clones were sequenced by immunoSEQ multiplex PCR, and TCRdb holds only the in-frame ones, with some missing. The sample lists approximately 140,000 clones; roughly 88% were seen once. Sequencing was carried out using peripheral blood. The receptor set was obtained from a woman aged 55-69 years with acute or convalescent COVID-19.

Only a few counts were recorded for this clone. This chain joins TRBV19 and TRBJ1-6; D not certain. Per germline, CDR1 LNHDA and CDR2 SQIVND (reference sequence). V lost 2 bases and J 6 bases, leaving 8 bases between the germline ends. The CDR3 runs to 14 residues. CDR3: CASSITGINSPLHF. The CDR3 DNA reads TGTGCCAGTAGTATAACGGGGATTAATTCACCCCTCCACTTT.

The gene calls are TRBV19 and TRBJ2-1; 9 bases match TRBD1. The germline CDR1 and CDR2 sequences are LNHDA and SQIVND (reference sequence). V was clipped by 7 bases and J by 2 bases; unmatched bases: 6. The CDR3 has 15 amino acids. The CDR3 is CASTPGQGPYNEQFF. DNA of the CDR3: TGTGCCAGTACCCCGGGACAGGGACCCTACAATGAGCAGTTCTTC.

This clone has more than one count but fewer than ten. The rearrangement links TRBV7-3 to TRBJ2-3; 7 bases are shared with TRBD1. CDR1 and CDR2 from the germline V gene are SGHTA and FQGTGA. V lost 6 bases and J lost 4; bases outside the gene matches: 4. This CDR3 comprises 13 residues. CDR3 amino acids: CASRAGGPDTQYF. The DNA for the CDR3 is TGTGCCAGCAGAGCAGGGGGACCAGATACGCAGTATTTT.

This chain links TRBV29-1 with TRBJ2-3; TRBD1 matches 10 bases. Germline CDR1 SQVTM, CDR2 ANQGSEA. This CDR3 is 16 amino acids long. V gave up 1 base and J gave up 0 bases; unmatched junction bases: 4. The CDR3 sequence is CSVEGDRGLSTDTQYF. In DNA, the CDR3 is TGCAGCGTTGAAGGGGACAGGGGCCTTAGCACAGATACGCAGTATTTT.

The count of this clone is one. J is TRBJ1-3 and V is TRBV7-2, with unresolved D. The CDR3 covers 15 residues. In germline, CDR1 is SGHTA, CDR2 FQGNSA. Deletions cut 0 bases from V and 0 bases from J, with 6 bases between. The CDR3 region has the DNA TGTGCCAGCAGCTTAGCCACATACTCTGGAAACACCATATATTTT. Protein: CASSLATYSGNTIYF. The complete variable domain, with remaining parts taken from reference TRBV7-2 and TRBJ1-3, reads GAGVSQSPSNKVTEKGKDVELRCDPISGHTALYWYRQSLGQGLEFLIYFQGNSAPDKSGLPSDRFSAERTGGSVSTLTIQRTQQEDSAVYLCASSLATYSGNTIYFGEGSWLTVV.

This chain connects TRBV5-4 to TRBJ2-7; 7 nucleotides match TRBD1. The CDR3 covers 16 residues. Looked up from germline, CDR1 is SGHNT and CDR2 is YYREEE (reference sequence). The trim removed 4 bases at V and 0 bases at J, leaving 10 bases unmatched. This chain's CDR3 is CASSNPDRSSSYEQYF. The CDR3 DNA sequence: TGTGCCAGCAGCAATCCGGACAGGTCGAGCTCCTACGAGCAGTACTTC.

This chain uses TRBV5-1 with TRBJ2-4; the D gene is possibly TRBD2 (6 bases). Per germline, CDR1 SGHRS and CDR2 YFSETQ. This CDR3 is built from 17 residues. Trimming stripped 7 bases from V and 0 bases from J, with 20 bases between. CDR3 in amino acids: CASRGTGETLAKNIQYF. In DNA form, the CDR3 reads TGCGCCAGCCGAGGGACTGGGGAAACACTAGCCAAAAACATTCAGTACTTC.

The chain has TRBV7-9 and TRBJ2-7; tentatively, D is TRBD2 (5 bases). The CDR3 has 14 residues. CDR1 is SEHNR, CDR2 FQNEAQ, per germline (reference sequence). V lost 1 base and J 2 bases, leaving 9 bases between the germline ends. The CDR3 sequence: CASSLEGRTYEQYF. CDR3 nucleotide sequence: TGTGCCAGCAGCTTAGAAGGGAGAACCTACGAGCAGTACTTC.

CDR3 in amino acids: CASSSLQGYEQYF. In DNA, the CDR3 is TGTGCCAGCAGCTCTTTACAGGGGTACGAGCAGTACTTC. The J gene is TRBJ2-7, the V gene TRBV5-4; TRBD1 matches at 7 bases. Germline lookup yields CDR1 SGHNT and CDR2 YYREEE (reference sequence). V shed 3 bases, J shed 4 bases, and the junction held 4 bases outside the gene matches. The CDR3 consists of 13 residues.

The CDR3: CASSLQGGQETQYF. In DNA, the CDR3 is TGTGCCAGCAGTTTACAGGGAGGTCAAGAGACCCAGTACTTC. This sequence joins TRBV28 and TRBJ2-5, with a tentative D call TRBD2 (6 bases). V lost 2 bases, J lost 2 bases, and 9 bases lay in between. CDR3 length equals 14 residues. The germline V gene encodes CDR1 MDHEN and CDR2 SYDVKM.

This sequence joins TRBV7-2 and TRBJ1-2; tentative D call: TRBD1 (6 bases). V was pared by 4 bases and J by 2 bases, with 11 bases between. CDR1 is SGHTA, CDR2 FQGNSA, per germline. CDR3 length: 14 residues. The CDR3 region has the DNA TGTGCCAGCAGCTCCCAACAGGGAAACTATGGCTACACCTTC. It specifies CASSSQQGNYGYTF.

CDR3 bases: TGTGCCAGTAGACTAGCCCCAACCGGGGAGCTGTTTTTT. It yields the protein CASRLAPTGELFF. The chain carries TRBV19 and TRBJ2-2; TRBD2 might be the D (6 bases). Germline CDR1 LNHDA, CDR2 SQIVND (reference sequence). V was shortened by 6 bases and J by 5 bases, with 10 bases between the two germline ends. The CDR3 is 13 residues long. Supplemented by reference TRBV19 and TRBJ2-2, the full variable domain reads DGGITQSPKYLFRKEGQNVTLSCEQNLNHDAMYWYRQDPGQGLRLIYYSQIVNDFQKGDIAEGYSVSREKKESFPLTVTSAQKNPTAFYLCASRLAPTGELFFGEGSRLTVL.

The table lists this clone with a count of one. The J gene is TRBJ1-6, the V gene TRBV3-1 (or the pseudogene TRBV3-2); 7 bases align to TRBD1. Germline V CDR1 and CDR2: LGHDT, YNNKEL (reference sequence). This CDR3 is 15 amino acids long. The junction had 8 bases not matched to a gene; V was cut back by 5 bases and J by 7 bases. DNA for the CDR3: TGTGCCAGCAGCGGGACCGGGACAGCGAATTCACCCCTCCACTTT. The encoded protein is CASSGTGTANSPLHF.

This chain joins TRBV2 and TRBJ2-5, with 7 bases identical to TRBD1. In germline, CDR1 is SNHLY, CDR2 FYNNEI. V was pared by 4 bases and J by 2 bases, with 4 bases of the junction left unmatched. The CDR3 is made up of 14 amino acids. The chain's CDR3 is CASSGRTGQETQYF. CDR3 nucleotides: TGTGCCAGCAGTGGACGGACAGGACAAGAGACCCAGTACTTC. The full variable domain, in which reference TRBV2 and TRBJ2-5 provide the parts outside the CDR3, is EPEVTQTPSHQVTQMGQEVILRCVPISNHLYFYWYRQILGQKVEFLVSFYNNEISEKSEIFDDQFSVERPDGSNFTLKIRSTKLEDSAMYFCASSGRTGQETQYFGPGTRLLVL.